A single sample gave rise to the 22 T cell receptor beta chains below, sequenced in a study of a mutant IDH1 vaccine in newly diagnosed glioma (dated by TCRdb to about 2021). The antigens these receptors bind are not known. The time point label for this specimen denotes: week 23, last vaccination. Every vaccine dose consisted of 300 ug of a 20-mer mutant IDH1 peptide in Montanide, administered subcutaneously together with topical imiquimod. Libraries were made using the immunoSEQ multiplex PCR assay. Entries here come from immuneACCESS through TCRdb and include only in-frame sequences with V and J called. Some clones fail to appear in such tables; in the studies checked, an unresolved V gene covers under half of the shortfall, and the cause of the remainder is unknown. The sample table lists around 19,000 clones, roughly 86% of them with a count of one. The ten largest clones add up to 13% of the sample.

The specimen was PBMCs, collected from a glioma patient whose treatment included an IDH1 peptide vaccine. These receptors all stem from a man aged 30 to 45 with glioma.

The genes are TRBV4-2 and TRBJ1-2, with TRBD1 matching over 10 bases. J lost 1 base, V lost 2 bases, and 10 bases had no gene match. CDR3 length equals 18 residues. Germline-derived CDR1 and CDR2 are LGHNA and YNFKEQ. The CDR3 is CASSQLFRDRGNNYGYTF. Here the CDR3 DNA reads TGTGCCAGCAGCCAACTTTTCCGGGACAGGGGAAATAACTATGGCTACACCTTC.

This rearrangement joins TRBV6-5 to TRBJ1-2; D gene uncertain. Germline CDR1 reads MNHEY; CDR2 reads SVGAGI. The CDR3 runs to 14 residues. The V gene lost 1 base and the J gene lost 4 bases, with 10 bases spanning the gap. The CDR3 coding sequence is TGTGCCAGCAGTTACTTTTGGCACCCCTATGGCTACACCTTC. Its translation is CASSYFWHPYGYTF.

This chain links TRBV4-2 with TRBJ2-7; 8 nucleotides match TRBD1. The CDR3 extends over 15 amino acids. Germline values: CDR1 LGHNA, CDR2 YNFKEQ. The ends lost 3 bases at V and 4 bases at J; junction bases unmatched: 8. In DNA, the CDR3 is TGTGCCAGCAGCCATGACAGGGGACCTCCGTACGAGCAGTACTTC. Its translation: CASSHDRGPPYEQYF.

The gene calls are TRBV5-1 and TRBJ2-3; the D gene is possibly TRBD2 (5 bases). Trimming took off 0 bases at V and 9 bases at J, with 11 bases between the two ends. Looked up from germline, CDR1 is SGHRS and CDR2 is YFSETQ. The CDR3 runs 13 residues. The CDR3 coding sequence is TGCGCCAGCAGCTTGGGCGGGCTTGACACGCAGTATTTT. It translates to CASSLGGLDTQYF.

The J gene is TRBJ2-1, the V gene TRBV7-9; TRBD2 aligns across 13 bases. CDR3 size: 16 residues. The ends lost 4 bases at V and 5 bases at J; junction bases unmatched: 5. Germline loops: CDR1 SEHNR, CDR2 FQNEAQ (reference sequence). The CDR3 protein is CASSSRTSGGNNEQFF. In nucleotides, the CDR3 is TGTGCCAGCAGCTCCAGGACTAGCGGGGGTAACAATGAGCAGTTCTTC.

This clone was recorded only once. V usage is TRBV19 and J usage is TRBJ1-1, with unresolved D. The CDR3 is made up of 13 amino acids. The germline CDR1 and CDR2 sequences are LNHDA and SQIVND (reference sequence). Trimming removed 5 bases at V and 5 bases at J, with 12 bases between. CDR3 in amino acids: CASSRQEWTEAFF. Here the CDR3 DNA reads TGTGCCAGTAGTCGTCAGGAGTGGACTGAAGCTTTCTTT.

The table lists this clone with a count of one. The genes are TRBV5-4 and TRBJ2-3; 13 nucleotides match TRBD2. In germline, CDR1 is SGHNT, CDR2 YYREEE (reference sequence). With V trimmed by 4 bases and J by 3 bases, 5 bases remained unmatched. This CDR3 has 16 residues. The CDR3 region is CASSLRTSGRTDTQYF. CDR3 DNA sequence: TGTGCCAGCAGCCTTCGGACTAGCGGGAGAACAGATACGCAGTATTTT.

The V gene is TRBV11-3, the J gene TRBJ2-3; D is undetermined. The CDR3 loop spans 14 amino acids. CDR1 and CDR2 from the germline V gene are SGHNT and YENEEA. The V and J ends lost 3 bases and 3 bases respectively, with 10 bases between them. As DNA, the CDR3 is TGTGCCAGCAGCTTGGGATCTCCGACAGATACGCAGTATTTT. Translating gives CASSLGSPTDTQYF.

The chain couples TRBV6-6 to TRBJ2-7; D might be TRBD1 (6 bases). Trimming took 2 bases from V and 3 from J, leaving 11 bases between them. Germline values: CDR1 MNHNY, CDR2 SVGAGI (reference sequence). The CDR3 length is 14 residues. The CDR3 spells CASSYGQKDYEQYF. The CDR3 DNA follows: TGTGCCAGCAGTTACGGACAGAAAGACTACGAGCAGTACTTC.

The V call is TRBV5-4, the J call TRBJ1-2; D call uncertain. The V end lost 6 bases, the J end lost 8 bases, and 38 bases lay between the germline ends. The CDR3 has 20 residues. Germline CDR1 SGHNT, CDR2 YYREEE (reference sequence). The chain's CDR3 is CASTLGVLGMGRPDRYGYTF. The CDR3 DNA is TGTGCCAGCACCCTGGGTGTTTTGGGGATGGGCAGACCAGACCGGTACGGCTACACCTTC.

V is TRBV6-5 and J is TRBJ2-4; D might be TRBD1 or TRBD2, each matching 7 bases. Trimming took 0 bases from V and 3 from J, leaving 12 bases between them. This CDR3 spans 16 amino acids. CDR1 is MNHEY, CDR2 SVGAGI, per germline. The CDR3 here is CASSYSPGGDKNIQYF. The CDR3 DNA reads TGTGCCAGCAGTTACTCGCCAGGGGGGGACAAAAACATTCAGTACTTC.

This clone appeared a single time. The V call is TRBV4-1, the J call TRBJ2-7; the match to TRBD1 covers 10 bases. From germline, CDR1 is MGHRA and CDR2 YSYEKL. The V and J ends lost 2 bases and 3 bases, in that order; junction bases with no gene match: 1. The CDR3 runs 14 residues. The CDR3 protein is CASSQWTGGYEQYF. CDR3 coding DNA: TGCGCCAGCAGCCAATGGACAGGGGGCTACGAGCAGTACTTC.

The chain carries TRBV6-1 and TRBJ2-7; TRBD1 matches 7 bases. V lost 4 bases, J lost 1 base, and 10 bases stayed unmatched. CDR1 and CDR2 (germline): MNHNS, SASEGT. The length of the CDR3 is 16 residues. The CDR3: CASSGDSKRGSYEQYF. In nucleotides, the CDR3 is TGTGCCAGCAGTGGGGACAGCAAAAGGGGTTCCTACGAGCAGTACTTC.

The chain combines TRBV5-1 with TRBJ2-7; D ambiguous. Trimming shortened V by 4 bases and J by 0 bases, and 5 bases separated the two germline ends. This CDR3 region has 12 residues. Germline V gives CDR1 SGHRS, CDR2 YFSETQ. This CDR3 is CASSPSSYEQYF. CDR3 DNA sequence: TGCGCCAGCAGCCCTAGCTCCTACGAGCAGTACTTC.

This clone is medium-sized in the sample. This chain uses TRBV7-9 with TRBJ1-2; 7 nucleotides align to TRBD1. The CDR3 has 14 amino acids. With V trimmed by 5 bases and J by 4 bases, 7 bases remained unmatched. Germline loops: CDR1 SEHNR, CDR2 FQNEAQ (reference sequence). DNA for the CDR3: TGTGCCAGCAGCGTCCTAGGGGGCGGCTATGGCTACACCTTC. This codes for CASSVLGGGYGYTF. The full variable domain, with the rest looked up from reference TRBV7-9 and TRBJ1-2, is DTGVSQNPRHKITKRGQNVTFRCDPISEHNRLYWYRQTLGQGPEFLTYFQNEAQLEKSRLLSDRFSAERPKGSFSTLEIQRTEQGDSAMYLCASSVLGGGYGYTFGSGTRLTVV.

This clone appeared a few times. The rearrangement joins TRBV9 to TRBJ1-1; weak D call: TRBD1 (6 bases). This CDR3 is 14 amino acids long. Trimming left V 4 bases short and J 5 bases short, with 15 bases between. Germline CDR1 SGDLS, CDR2 YYNGEE. The CDR3 sequence: CASSSDSRRTEAFF. In DNA, the CDR3 is TGTGCCAGCAGCTCGGACAGCAGGCGTACTGAAGCTTTCTTT.

V gene TRBV4-1 combines with J gene TRBJ2-1; 14 bases map to TRBD2. V shed 4 bases and J 10 bases; nucleotides not matched to a gene: 12. This CDR3 region has 17 residues. CDR1 MGHRA and CDR2 YSYEKL come from the germline V gene. CDR3 residues: CASSPFPPGLAGVEQFF. The CDR3 DNA reads TGCGCCAGCAGCCCCTTTCCCCCGGGACTAGCGGGAGTGGAGCAGTTCTTC.

The rearrangement uses TRBV19 and TRBJ2-3; TRBD2 agrees at 7 bases. V trimming: 2 bases; J trimming: 5 bases; junction bases outside the gene matches: 10. The CDR3 is 16 residues long. In germline, CDR1 is LNHDA, CDR2 SQIVND (reference sequence). CDR3 sequence: CASSITWTSLVDTQYF. CDR3 in DNA: TGTGCCAGTAGTATAACGTGGACTAGTCTCGTAGATACGCAGTATTTT.

This chain joins TRBV4-2 and TRBJ2-7; 8 positions agree with TRBD1. CDR1 LGHNA and CDR2 YNFKEQ come from the germline V gene. The CDR3 consists of 13 residues. With 4 bases clipped from V and 6 bases from J, the junction kept 5 bases outside the gene matches. Here the CDR3 DNA reads TGTGCCAGCAGCCGCCCAGGGGGCGGCGAGCAGTACTTC. Amino acid sequence: CASSRPGGGEQYF.

With regard to this clone: A read error is possible here, since a much larger clone lies one base away. J is TRBJ1-3 and V is TRBV5-1, with a tentative D call TRBD1 (6 bases). V was clipped by 3 bases and J by 7 bases, with 17 bases between them. Germline lookup yields CDR1 SGHRS and CDR2 YFSETQ. The CDR3 is made up of 15 amino acids. The CDR3 reads CASSSGHGQGNTIYF. The CDR3 DNA is TGCGCCAGCAGCTCCGGACACGGGCAGGGGAACACCATATATTTT. Supplemented by reference TRBV5-1 and TRBJ1-3, the full variable domain reads KAGVTQTPRYLIKTRGQQVTLSCSPISGHRSVSWYQQTPGQGLQFLFEYFSETQRNKGNFPGRFSGRQFSNSRSEMNVSTLELGDSALYLCASSSGHGQGNTIYFGEGSWLTVV.

This clone was seen only once. The V and J genes are TRBV19 and TRBJ1-2; TRBD1 might be the D (6 bases). Germline-derived CDR1 and CDR2 are LNHDA and SQIVND (reference sequence). The germline V and J ends were trimmed by 4 bases and 5 bases, with 11 bases remaining between them. The CDR3 is 13 amino acids. The CDR3 region has the DNA TGTGCCAGTAGTACAGGACAGACTTATGGCTACACCTTC. This sequence encodes CASSTGQTYGYTF.

The chain joins TRBV2 to TRBJ1-2; possibly TRBD1 for D (5 bases). V was trimmed by 0 bases and J by 5 bases, leaving 16 bases between them. Germline CDR1 reads SNHLY; CDR2 reads FYNNEI. This CDR3 has 16 amino acids. The CDR3 DNA follows: TGTGCCAGCAGTGAAGCTCCTAGACAGTTAAGTTATGGCTACACCTTC. Protein sequence: CASSEAPRQLSYGYTF.